What follows is one TCR beta chain and its context. The sample comes from a study of blood T cells in healthy people across ages. A second about 6 to 11 cycle PCR used barcoded and J-beta primers. A tag from a template-switch adaptor with 12 random nucleotides marked each cDNA molecule. Via MiXCR, TCRdb re-called the 5' RACE reads, giving one row per CDR3 protein. The repertoire includes about 590,000 distinct CDR3 sequences, roughly 31% of them detected once, and about a sixth sits in the top ten. Extracted total RNA amounted to at least 5.5 micrograms for each sample. Trimming took off 0 bases at V and 0 bases at J, with 10 bases between the two ends. This CDR3 comprises 16 residues. Germline CDR1 is SGHDT and CDR2 is YYEEEE.

This TCR derives from a woman of 80 years or more in good health. This sequence joins TRBV5-6 and TRBJ1-5, with D unresolved. Sequenced: blood. The CDR3 spells CASSLGRAYSNQPQHF. Here the CDR3 DNA reads TGTGCCAGCAGCTTGGGAAGGGCCTATAGCAATCAGCCCCAGCATTTT.